One sample yielded the 13 T cell receptor beta chains listed below, sequenced in a study of blood T cell repertoires in COVID-19. The repertoire was sequenced with immunoSEQ multiplex PCR; TCRdb's copy has only in-frame clones and lacks some. The sample has about 250,000 clones, approximately 88% seen once. The sequenced material came from peripheral blood. The receptors derive from a man aged 35 to 55 with acute or convalescent COVID-19.

A single count supports this clone. The CDR3 loop reads CASSFAENTEAFF. The CDR3 DNA is TGTGCCAGCAGCTTTGCAGAGAACACTGAAGCTTTCTTT. The chain uses TRBV7-3 and TRBJ1-1; D gene uncertain. V was shortened by 3 bases and J by 1 base, with 6 bases between the two germline ends. Germline assignment: CDR1 SGHTA and CDR2 FQGTGA. CDR3 size: 13 residues. The full variable domain, in which reference TRBV7-3 and TRBJ1-1 provide the parts outside the CDR3, is GAGVSQTPSNKVTEKGKYVELRCDPISGHTALYWYRQSLGQGPEFLIYFQGTGAADDSGLPNDRFFAVRPEGSVSTLKIQRTERGDSAVYLCASSFAENTEAFFGQGTRLTVV.

The chain couples TRBV29-1 to TRBJ2-6, with TRBD2 matching 11 bases. The CDR3 length is 17 residues. Trimming cost V 6 bases and J 4 bases; bases outside gene matches: 11. Germline CDR1 and CDR2: SQVTM and ANQGSEA. The CDR3 protein is CSVGTSGAISGANVLTF. DNA of the CDR3: TGCAGCGTGGGGACTAGCGGAGCCATCTCCGGGGCCAACGTCCTGACTTTC.

The rearrangement joins TRBV5-4 to TRBJ2-3; a weak D match, TRBD1 (6 bases). Germline V CDR1 and CDR2: SGHNT, YYREEE (reference sequence). V lost 10 bases and J 0 bases, leaving 12 bases between the germline ends. The CDR3 has 13 residues. The CDR3 reads CAATQGSTDTQYF. CDR3 coding DNA: TGTGCCGCTACTCAGGGGAGCACAGATACGCAGTATTTT.

The CDR3 DNA reads as TGTGCCAGTACCTCCACAAACTCGGGCACTGAAGCTTTCTTT. Encoded protein: CASTSTNSGTEAFF. The gene calls are TRBV19 and TRBJ1-1; D not resolved. The CDR3 runs to 14 residues. V was trimmed by 7 bases and J by 4 bases, leaving 16 bases between them. CDR1 is LNHDA, CDR2 SQIVND, per germline (reference sequence). The full variable domain, completed using reference TRBV19 and TRBJ1-1, is DGGITQSPKYLFRKEGQNVTLSCEQNLNHDAMYWYRQDPGQGLRLIYYSQIVNDFQKGDIAEGYSVSREKKESFPLTVTSAQKNPTAFYLCASTSTNSGTEAFFGQGTRLTVV.

The chain recombines TRBV9 with TRBJ2-4, with D possibly matching TRBD1 (6 bases). Germline loops: CDR1 SGDLS, CDR2 YYNGEE. The CDR3 length is 16 residues. V was clipped by 4 bases and J by 1 base, with 15 bases between them. The CDR3 loop reads CASSSQTGIAKNIQYF. The DNA for the CDR3 is TGTGCCAGCAGCAGTCAAACAGGGATCGCCAAAAACATTCAGTACTTC.

The chain combines TRBV19 with TRBJ1-4; TRBD1 matches at 9 bases. The V segment lost 6 bases and the J segment 8 bases; nucleotides outside the gene matches: 7. This CDR3 has 14 residues. Germline-derived CDR1 and CDR2 are LNHDA and SQIVND (reference sequence). The CDR3, as DNA: TGTGCCAGTAGCGGGACAGGGCGAGCGGAAAAACTGTTTTTT. Protein: CASSGTGRAEKLFF.

The genes are TRBV2 and TRBJ1-5, with 8 bases identical to TRBD1. The CDR3 is 15 amino acids. Trimming removed 5 bases from V and 2 bases from J; junction bases left unmatched: 5. Germline CDR1 is SNHLY and CDR2 is FYNNEI. The CDR3 coding sequence is TGTGCCAGCAGTTATAAGGACAGGGGCAATCAGCCCCAGCATTTT. The encoded protein is CASSYKDRGNQPQHF. The full variable domain, rest sourced from reference TRBV2 and TRBJ1-5, is EPEVTQTPSHQVTQMGQEVILRCVPISNHLYFYWYRQILGQKVEFLVSFYNNEISEKSEIFDDQFSVERPDGSNFTLKIRSTKLEDSAMYFCASSYKDRGNQPQHFGDGTRLSIL.

The V call is TRBV6-6, the J call TRBJ1-6; the D is unclear. The CDR3 has 14 amino acids. V lost 2 bases and J 7 bases, leaving 9 bases between the germline ends. Germline CDR1 reads MNHNY; CDR2 reads SVGAGI (reference sequence). CDR3 nucleotides: TGTGCCAGCAGTTACGCGATACCCAATTCACCCCTCCACTTT. It is translated as CASSYAIPNSPLHF.

The chain is built from TRBV19 and TRBJ1-5, with D unclear. This CDR3 comprises 15 residues. V was shortened by 7 bases and J by 5 bases, with 18 bases between the two germline ends. Germline V lookup: CDR1 LNHDA, CDR2 SQIVND (reference sequence). The CDR3 coding sequence is TGTGCCAGTAACCTCCGGGAAATCGGTTATCAGCCCCAGCATTTT. This codes for CASNLREIGYQPQHF.

The chain uses TRBV7-9 and TRBJ1-2; a weak D match, TRBD1 (5 bases). CDR1 is SEHNR and CDR2 is FQNEAQ in the germline V gene (reference sequence). CDR3 size: 12 residues. The V and J ends lost 8 bases and 4 bases respectively, with 11 bases between them. The CDR3 DNA is TGTGCCAGCGGGGACTTTTCCTATGGCTACACCTTC. It is translated as CASGDFSYGYTF. Full variable domain (outside the CDR3, taken from reference TRBV7-9 and TRBJ1-2): DTGVSQNPRHKITKRGQNVTFRCDPISEHNRLYWYRQTLGQGPEFLTYFQNEAQLEKSRLLSDRFSAERPKGSFSTLEIQRTEQGDSAMYLCASGDFSYGYTFGSGTRLTVV.

V is TRBV18 and J is TRBJ1-5; weak D call: TRBD1 (5 bases). This CDR3 comprises 15 residues. Trimming pared 3 bases from V and 5 bases from J, leaving 14 bases between. The germline V gene has CDR1 KGHSH and CDR2 LQKENI. This chain's CDR3 is CASSPDAGGYQPQHF. In nucleotides, the CDR3 is TGTGCCAGCTCACCCGACGCCGGGGGATATCAGCCCCAGCATTTT.

The V and J genes are TRBV7-9 and TRBJ1-1; the D gene is possibly TRBD1 (5 bases). V was cut by 5 bases and J by 12 bases, with 19 bases left in between. The CDR3 runs 13 residues. Germline CDR1 and CDR2: SEHNR and FQNEAQ (reference sequence). Here the CDR3 DNA reads TGTGCCAGCAGCATCACCGGGACTGGCGAAACTTTCTTT. Its translation: CASSITGTGETFF. The complete variable domain, with remaining parts taken from reference TRBV7-9 and TRBJ1-1, reads DTGVSQNPRHKITKRGQNVTFRCDPISEHNRLYWYRQTLGQGPEFLTYFQNEAQLEKSRLLSDRFSAERPKGSFSTLEIQRTEQGDSAMYLCASSITGTGETFFGQGTRLTVV.

The chain is built from TRBV5-6 and TRBJ2-1; the match to TRBD2 covers 13 bases. Losses at the gene ends were 1 base for V and 0 bases for J; bases not matched to a gene: 7. The CDR3 sequence is 19 residues long. Per germline, CDR1 SGHDT and CDR2 YYEEEE. The CDR3 region is CASSLWRTSGGSSYNEQFF. CDR3 in DNA: TGTGCCAGCAGCTTGTGGCGGACTAGCGGGGGAAGCTCCTACAATGAGCAGTTCTTC.